This entry lists 9 T cell receptor beta chains sequenced from one sample in a study of human T cells and chemical hapten exposure. Using its own MiXCR run on the RACE reads, TCRdb lists one record per CDR3 protein. The sample has about 380,000 distinct CDR3 sequences; about 6% are singletons. Documented time point: patch test 2, 6 weeks after DPC sensitization. Treatment defined: therapeutic diphenylcyclopropenone sensitization with weekly scalp DPC. The specimen comprised whole blood, sampled in connection with sensitization to the hapten diphenylcyclopropenone (DPC). These receptors originate from a woman between 18 and 29 years old with alopecia areata. Some clones in this sample may be carry-over from other donors' samples.

The table lists this clonotype with a few counts. The genes are TRBV11-1 and TRBJ1-1, with 8 bases fitting TRBD1. Germline trimming cut 5 bases from V and 1 base from J; bases unmatched to any gene: 6. The CDR3 spans 15 residues. Germline-derived CDR1 and CDR2 are SGHAT and FQDESV (reference sequence). The CDR3 protein is CASSHRTGTNTEAFF. The CDR3 DNA sequence: TGTGCCAGCAGCCACCGGACAGGGACGAACACTGAAGCTTTCTTT.

This clonotype has just a few counts. V usage is TRBV9 and J usage is TRBJ2-5, with D hard to call. Germline V lookup: CDR1 SGDLS, CDR2 YYNGEE. The V end lost 2 bases, the J end lost 1 base, and 18 bases lay between the germline ends. The CDR3 is 17 amino acids. In nucleotides, the CDR3 is TGTGCCAGCAGCGTCCTGGGTATAGTGGGGTTCCAAGAGACCCAGTACTTC. This codes for CASSVLGIVGFQETQYF.

This clonotype came up a few times. Its ends do not fully match the called genes, so a read error is possible. This chain connects TRBV20-1 to TRBJ2-7; TRBD1 aligns across 8 bases. The CDR3 consists of 14 residues. Germline values: CDR1 DFQATT, CDR2 SNEGSKA (reference sequence). The CDR3 loop reads CSTTTGTGSSEQYF. CDR3 bases: TGCAGTACTACGACCGGGACAGGATCCTCCGAGCAGTACTTC.

The chain carries TRBV18 and TRBJ2-5, with 10 bases aligning to TRBD2. The CDR3 contains 19 residues. Germline V lookup: CDR1 KGHSH, CDR2 LQKENI. Losses at the gene ends were 1 base for V and 2 bases for J; bases not matched to a gene: 13. CDR3 sequence (DNA): TGTGCCAGCTCACCACTTCCCGTAACTAGCGGGACCCGACAAGAGACCCAGTACTTC. Its translation is CASSPLPVTSGTRQETQYF.

In this sample, this clonotype turned up many times. This chain links TRBV29-1 with TRBJ1-2, with D unclear. V lost 4 bases to trimming and J lost 3 bases, with 9 bases between them. Germline V lookup: CDR1 SQVTM, CDR2 ANQGSEA. This CDR3 has 12 residues. DNA for the CDR3: TGCAGCGTTGGGGGAGCTGACTATGGCTACACCTTC. The encoded protein is CSVGGADYGYTF.

This clonotype has at least ten counts. In DNA, the CDR3 is TGCAGTGCTGGAGGGACAGGGGGAGGCTATGGCTACACCTTC. As protein: CSAGGTGGGYGYTF. The chain has TRBV20-1 and TRBJ1-2; 11 bases align to TRBD1. V was clipped by 5 bases and J by 4 bases; unmatched bases: 6. The CDR3 totals 14 residues. Per the germline V gene, CDR1 is DFQATT and CDR2 is SNEGSKA (reference sequence).

This clonotype was recorded a few times. The CDR3 DNA follows: TGTGCCAGCAGCGTAGGGGGTAGTCAGAGTAATTCACCCCTCCACTTT. This codes for CASSVGGSQSNSPLHF. The rearrangement joins TRBV9 to TRBJ1-6; D is uncertain. Germline V gene lookup returns CDR1 SGDLS and CDR2 YYNGEE. Trimming removed 0 bases at V and 6 bases at J, with 13 bases between. This CDR3 comprises 16 residues.

In this sample, this clonotype turned up many times. This chain connects TRBV4-3 to TRBJ2-3; perhaps TRBD1 as D (7 bases). The CDR3 is made up of 17 amino acids. The V gene lost 3 bases and the J gene lost 0 bases, with 16 bases spanning the gap. Germline V CDR1 and CDR2: LGHNA, YSLEER. The CDR3 DNA follows: TGCGCCAGCAGCCATACAGGGGCGGGGAGCAGCACAGATACGCAGTATTTT. Its translation: CASSHTGAGSSTDTQYF.

This clonotype was counted ten times or more. CDR3: CASSLPRQPQHF. CDR3 nucleotide sequence: TGTGCCAGCAGTCTCCCTAGGCAGCCCCAGCATTTT. V is TRBV27 and J is TRBJ1-5; no definite D call. The CDR3 contains 12 residues. The V and J ends lost 5 bases and 7 bases respectively, with 9 bases between them. CDR1 is MNHEY and CDR2 is SMNVEV in the germline V gene (reference sequence).